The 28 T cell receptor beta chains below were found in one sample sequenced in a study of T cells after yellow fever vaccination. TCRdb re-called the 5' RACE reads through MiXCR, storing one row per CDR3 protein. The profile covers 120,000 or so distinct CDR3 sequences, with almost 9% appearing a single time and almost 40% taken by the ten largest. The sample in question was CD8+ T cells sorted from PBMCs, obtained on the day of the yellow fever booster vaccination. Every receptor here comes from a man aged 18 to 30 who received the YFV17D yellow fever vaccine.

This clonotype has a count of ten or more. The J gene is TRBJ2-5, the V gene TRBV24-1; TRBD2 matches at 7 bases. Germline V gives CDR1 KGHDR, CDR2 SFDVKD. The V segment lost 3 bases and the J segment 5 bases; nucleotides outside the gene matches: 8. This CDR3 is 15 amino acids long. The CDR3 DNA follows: TGTGCCACCAGTGATGGGGGAGGGCGTCGGGAGACCCAGTACTTC. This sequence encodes CATSDGGGRRETQYF.

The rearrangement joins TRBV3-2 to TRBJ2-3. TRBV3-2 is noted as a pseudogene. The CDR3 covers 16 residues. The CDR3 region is CAGRSVASCSTDTQYF. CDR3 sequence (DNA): TGTGCCGGCCGCTCAGTGGCGAGTTGTAGCACAGATACGCAGTATTTT.

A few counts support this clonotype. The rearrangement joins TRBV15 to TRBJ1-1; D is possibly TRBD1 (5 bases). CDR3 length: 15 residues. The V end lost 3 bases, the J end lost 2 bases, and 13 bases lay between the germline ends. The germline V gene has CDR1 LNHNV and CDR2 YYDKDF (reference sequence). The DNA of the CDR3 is TGTGCCACCAGCAGGGGCTGGGACGCCAACACTGAAGCTTTCTTT. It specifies CATSRGWDANTEAFF.

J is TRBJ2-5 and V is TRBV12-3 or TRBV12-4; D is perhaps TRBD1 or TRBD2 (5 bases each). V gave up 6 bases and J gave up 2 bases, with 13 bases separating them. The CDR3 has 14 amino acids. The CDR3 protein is CASRGVGVQETQYF. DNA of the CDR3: TGTGCCAGCAGAGGAGTGGGGGTACAAGAGACCCAGTACTTC.

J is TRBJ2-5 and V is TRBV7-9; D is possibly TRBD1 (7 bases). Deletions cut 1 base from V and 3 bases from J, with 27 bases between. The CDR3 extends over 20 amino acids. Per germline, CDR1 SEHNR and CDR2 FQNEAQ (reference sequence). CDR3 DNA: TGTGCCAGCAGCTTAGTACCTCGGGAGCACAACGACAGGGACGAAGAGACCCAGTACTTC. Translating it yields CASSLVPREHNDRDEETQYF.

CDR3 in amino acids: CASSSEGNTEAFF. The CDR3 DNA is TGTGCCAGCAGCTCCGAGGGGAACACTGAAGCTTTCTTT. The chain carries TRBV7-6 and TRBJ1-1; D gene uncertain. V was clipped by 4 bases and J by 1 base, with 7 bases between them. The CDR3 spans 13 residues. The germline CDR1 and CDR2 sequences are SGHVS and FNYEAQ.

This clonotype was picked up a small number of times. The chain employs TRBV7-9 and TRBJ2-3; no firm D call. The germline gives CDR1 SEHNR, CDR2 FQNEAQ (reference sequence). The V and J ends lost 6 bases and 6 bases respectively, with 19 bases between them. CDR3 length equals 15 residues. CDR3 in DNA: TGTGCCAGCAGTTCGCCTCGTGTCCGGGCGGATACGCAGTATTTT. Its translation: CASSSPRVRADTQYF.

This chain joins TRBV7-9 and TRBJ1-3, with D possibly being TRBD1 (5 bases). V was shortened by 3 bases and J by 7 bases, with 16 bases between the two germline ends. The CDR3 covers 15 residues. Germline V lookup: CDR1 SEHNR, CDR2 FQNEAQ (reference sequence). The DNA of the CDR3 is TGTGCCAGCAGCTTCCTAGGGGAGTTGGAGAACACCATATATTTT. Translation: CASSFLGELENTIYF.

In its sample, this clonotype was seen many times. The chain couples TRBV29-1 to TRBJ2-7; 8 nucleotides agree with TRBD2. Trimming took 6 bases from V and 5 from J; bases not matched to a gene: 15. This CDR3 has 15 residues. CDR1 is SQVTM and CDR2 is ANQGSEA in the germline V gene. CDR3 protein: CSVARRGENSNEQYF. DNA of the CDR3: TGCAGCGTCGCCAGGCGGGGGGAAAATTCGAACGAGCAGTACTTC.

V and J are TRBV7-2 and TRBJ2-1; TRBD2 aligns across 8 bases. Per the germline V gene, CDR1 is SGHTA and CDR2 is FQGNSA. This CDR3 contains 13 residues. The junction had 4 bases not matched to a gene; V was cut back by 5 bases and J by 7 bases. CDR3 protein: CASSIRGGNEQFF. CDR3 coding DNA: TGTGCCAGCAGCATTCGCGGGGGGAATGAGCAGTTCTTC.

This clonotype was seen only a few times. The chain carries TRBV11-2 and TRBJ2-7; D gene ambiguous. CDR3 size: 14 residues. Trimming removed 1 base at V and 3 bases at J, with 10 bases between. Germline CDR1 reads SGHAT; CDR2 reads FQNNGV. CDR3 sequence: CASSLGTTFYEQYF. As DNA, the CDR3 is TGTGCCAGCAGCTTAGGCACGACCTTCTACGAGCAGTACTTC.

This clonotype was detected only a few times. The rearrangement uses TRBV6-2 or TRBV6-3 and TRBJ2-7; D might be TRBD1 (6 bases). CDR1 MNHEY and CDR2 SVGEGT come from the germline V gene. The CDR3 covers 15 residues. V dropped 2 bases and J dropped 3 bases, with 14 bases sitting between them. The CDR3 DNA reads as TGTGCCAGCAGTTACCCTTCCGACAGGATCTACGAGCAGTACGTC. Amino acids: CASSYPSDRIYEQYV.

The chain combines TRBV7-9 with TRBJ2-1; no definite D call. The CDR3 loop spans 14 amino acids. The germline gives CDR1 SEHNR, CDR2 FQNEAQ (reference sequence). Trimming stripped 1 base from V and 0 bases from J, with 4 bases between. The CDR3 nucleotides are TGTGCCAGCAGCTTAGACAGCTCCTACAATGAGCAGTTCTTC. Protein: CASSLDSSYNEQFF.

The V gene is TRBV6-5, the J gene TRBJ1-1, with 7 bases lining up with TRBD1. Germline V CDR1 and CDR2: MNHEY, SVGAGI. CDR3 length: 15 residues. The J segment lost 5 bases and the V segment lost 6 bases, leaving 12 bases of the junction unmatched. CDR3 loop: CASRTGAGGATEAFF. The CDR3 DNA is TGTGCCAGCAGAACAGGGGCAGGCGGTGCGACTGAAGCTTTCTTT.

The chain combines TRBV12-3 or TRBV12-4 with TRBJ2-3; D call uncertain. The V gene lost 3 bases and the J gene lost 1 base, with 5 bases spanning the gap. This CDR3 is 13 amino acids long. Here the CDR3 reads CASSFIGTDTQYF. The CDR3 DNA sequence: TGTGCCAGCAGTTTCATCGGCACAGATACGCAGTATTTT.

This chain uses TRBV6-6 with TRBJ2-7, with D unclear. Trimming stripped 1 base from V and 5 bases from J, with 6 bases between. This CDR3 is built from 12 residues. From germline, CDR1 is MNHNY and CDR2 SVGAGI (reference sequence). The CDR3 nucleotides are TGTGCCAGCAGTTACTTGTGGGACGAGCAGTACTTC. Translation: CASSYLWDEQYF.

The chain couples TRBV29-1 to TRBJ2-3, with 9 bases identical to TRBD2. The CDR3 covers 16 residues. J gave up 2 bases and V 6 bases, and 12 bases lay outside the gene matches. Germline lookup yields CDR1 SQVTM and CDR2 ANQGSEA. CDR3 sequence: CSVKRAGGPITDTQYF. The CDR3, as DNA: TGCAGCGTGAAAAGAGCGGGGGGCCCGATCACAGATACGCAGTATTTT.

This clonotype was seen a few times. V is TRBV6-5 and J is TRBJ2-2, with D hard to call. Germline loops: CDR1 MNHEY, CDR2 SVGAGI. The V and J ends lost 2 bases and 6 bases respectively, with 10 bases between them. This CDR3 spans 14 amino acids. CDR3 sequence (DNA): TGTGCCAGCAGTTACCGCGGACCCCCCGGGGAGCTGTTTTTT. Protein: CASSYRGPPGELFF.

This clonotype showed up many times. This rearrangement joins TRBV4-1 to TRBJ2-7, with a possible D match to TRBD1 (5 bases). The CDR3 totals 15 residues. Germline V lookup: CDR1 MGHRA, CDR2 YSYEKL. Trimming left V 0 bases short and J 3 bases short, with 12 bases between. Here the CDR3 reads CASSQDGARSYEQYF. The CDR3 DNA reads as TGCGCCAGCAGCCAAGATGGGGCCAGGAGCTACGAGCAGTACTTC.

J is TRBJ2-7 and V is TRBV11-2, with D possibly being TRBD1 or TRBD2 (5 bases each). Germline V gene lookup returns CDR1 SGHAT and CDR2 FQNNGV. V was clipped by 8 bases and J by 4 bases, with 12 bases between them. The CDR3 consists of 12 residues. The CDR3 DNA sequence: TGTGCCAGCGGGTCTGGGGGTTACGAGCAGTACTTC. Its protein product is CASGSGGYEQYF. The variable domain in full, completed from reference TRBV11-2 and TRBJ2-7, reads EAGVAQSPRYKIIEKRQSVAFWCNPISGHATLYWYQQILGQGPKLLIQFQNNGVVDDSQLPKDRFSAERLKGVDSTLKIQPAKLEDSAVYLCASGSGGYEQYFGPGTRLTVT.

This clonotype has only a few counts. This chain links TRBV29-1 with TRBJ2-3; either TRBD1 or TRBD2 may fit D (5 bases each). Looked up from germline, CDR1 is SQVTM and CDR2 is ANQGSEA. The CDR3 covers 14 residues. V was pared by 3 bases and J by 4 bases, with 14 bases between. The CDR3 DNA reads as TGCAGCGTTGATGCGGGCAGGGTGGCAGATACGCAGTATTTT. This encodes CSVDAGRVADTQYF.

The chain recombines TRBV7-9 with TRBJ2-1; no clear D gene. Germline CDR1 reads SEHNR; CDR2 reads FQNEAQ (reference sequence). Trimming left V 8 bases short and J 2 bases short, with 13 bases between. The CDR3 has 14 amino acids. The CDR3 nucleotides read TGTGCCAGCGGGGTAACTACAGCCTACAATGAGCAGTTCTTC. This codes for CASGVTTAYNEQFF. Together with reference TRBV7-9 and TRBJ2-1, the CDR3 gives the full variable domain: DTGVSQNPRHKITKRGQNVTFRCDPISEHNRLYWYRQTLGQGPEFLTYFQNEAQLEKSRLLSDRFSAERPKGSFSTLEIQRTEQGDSAMYLCASGVTTAYNEQFFGPGTRLTVL.

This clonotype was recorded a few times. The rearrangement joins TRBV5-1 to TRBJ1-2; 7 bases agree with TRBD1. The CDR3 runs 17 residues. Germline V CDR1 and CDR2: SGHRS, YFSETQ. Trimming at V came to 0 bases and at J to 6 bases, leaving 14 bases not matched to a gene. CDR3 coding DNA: TGCGCCAGCAGCTTGGTGACAGGGTATGGTTCCTCCAATGGCTACACCTTC. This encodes CASSLVTGYGSSNGYTF.

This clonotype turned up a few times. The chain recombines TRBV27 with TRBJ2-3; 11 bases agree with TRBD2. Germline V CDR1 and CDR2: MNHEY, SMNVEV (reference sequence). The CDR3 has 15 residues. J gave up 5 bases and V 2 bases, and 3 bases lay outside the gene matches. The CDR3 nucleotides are TGTGCCAGCAGTTTAATAACTAGCGGGGGAGATACGCAGTATTTT. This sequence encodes CASSLITSGGDTQYF.

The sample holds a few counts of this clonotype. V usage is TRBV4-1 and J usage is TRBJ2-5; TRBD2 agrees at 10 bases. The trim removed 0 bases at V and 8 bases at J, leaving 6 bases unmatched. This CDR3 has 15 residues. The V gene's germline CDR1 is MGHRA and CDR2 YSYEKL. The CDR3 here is CASSQDRAGGPTQYF. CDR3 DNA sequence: TGCGCCAGCAGCCAAGATAGAGCGGGGGGGCCTACCCAGTACTTC.

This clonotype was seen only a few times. The CDR3 sequence is CASSDFYSNQPQHF. CDR3 coding DNA: TGTGCCAGCAGTGATTTCTATAGCAATCAGCCCCAGCATTTT. This chain links TRBV27 with TRBJ1-5; no definite D call. This CDR3 is built from 14 residues. The V end was cut by 5 bases, the J end by 0 bases, with 8 bases between. CDR1 is MNHEY, CDR2 SMNVEV, per germline (reference sequence).

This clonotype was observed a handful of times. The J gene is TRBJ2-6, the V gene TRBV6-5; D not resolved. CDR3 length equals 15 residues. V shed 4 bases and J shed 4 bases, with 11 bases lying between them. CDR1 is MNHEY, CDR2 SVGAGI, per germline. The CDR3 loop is CASSWSVWGANVLTF. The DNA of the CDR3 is TGTGCCAGCAGTTGGTCGGTGTGGGGGGCCAACGTCCTGACTTTC.

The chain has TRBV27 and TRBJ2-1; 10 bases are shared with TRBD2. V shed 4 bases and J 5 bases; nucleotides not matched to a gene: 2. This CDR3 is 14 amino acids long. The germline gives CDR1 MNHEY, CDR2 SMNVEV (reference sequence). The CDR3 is CASSYLAGDNEQFF. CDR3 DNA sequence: TGTGCCAGCAGTTATCTAGCGGGGGACAATGAGCAGTTCTTC.